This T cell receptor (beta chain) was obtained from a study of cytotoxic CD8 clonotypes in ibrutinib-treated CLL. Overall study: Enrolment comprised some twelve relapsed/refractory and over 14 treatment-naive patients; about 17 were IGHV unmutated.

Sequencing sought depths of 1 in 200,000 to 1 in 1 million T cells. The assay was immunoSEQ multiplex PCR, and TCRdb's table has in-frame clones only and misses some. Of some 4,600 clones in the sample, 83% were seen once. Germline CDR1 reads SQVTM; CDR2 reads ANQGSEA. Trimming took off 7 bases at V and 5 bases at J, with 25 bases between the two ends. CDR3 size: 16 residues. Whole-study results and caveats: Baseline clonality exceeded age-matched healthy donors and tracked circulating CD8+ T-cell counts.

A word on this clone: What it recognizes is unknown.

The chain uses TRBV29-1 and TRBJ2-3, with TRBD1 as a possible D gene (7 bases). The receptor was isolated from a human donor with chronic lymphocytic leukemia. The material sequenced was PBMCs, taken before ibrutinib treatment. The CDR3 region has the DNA TGCAGCGGACAGGGTTCGGCGGCCGGGGGAGTAGATACGCAGTATTTT. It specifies CSGQGSAAGGVDTQYF.